The clone carrying this TCR beta chain was detected ten times or more. Its cognate antigen is unknown. Quantitative 5'-RACE with molecular barcodes produced the TCR beta libraries. TCRdb reprocessed the 5' RACE reads via MiXCR and lists one record per CDR3 protein. The sample consists of 110,000 to 150,000 distinct CDR3 sequences, roughly 7.7% of them appearing once. Germline V gene lookup returns CDR1 MGHRA and CDR2 YSYEKL. The CDR3 contains 16 residues. Trimming took 2 bases from V and 4 from J; bases not matched to a gene: 8. These data come from a study of CD8 T cells in ankylosing spondylitis. Study findings and constraints: Matched synovial fluid from ankylosing spondylitis patients was reported to be enriched for disease-linked clones.

The chain employs TRBV4-1 and TRBJ2-1, with 7 bases aligning to TRBD1. Specimen: synovial fluid, either unsorted or a sorted T cell fraction (not recorded which). This receptor was obtained from a male donor with ankylosing spondylitis. The CDR3 spells CASSQSPQGVYNEQFF. CDR3 coding DNA: TGCGCCAGCAGCCAAAGTCCCCAGGGGGTTTACAATGAGCAGTTCTTC.